This is a list of T cell receptor beta chains from one sample in a study of long-term antiretroviral therapy in people with HIV. Profiling relied on immunoSEQ multiplex PCR, and the TCRdb table lists in-frame clones only, not all of them. The sample yields fewer than 45,000 clones, 80% seen once. The input for sequencing was unsorted PBMCs, taken 3.4 years after starting antiretroviral therapy. The receptors were gathered from a young man with HIV. The CDR3 runs from the conserved cysteine through the conserved F or W. The order of the fields is CDR3 protein, CDR3 DNA, J gene, V gene, clone size, D gene. The D gene is left open where the match is weak. Not all rows give a size; the values are once, few, many and, for expanded clones, a class.

CAWSVSGELFF	TGTGCCTGGAGTGTGTCCGGGGAGCTGTTTTTT	TRBJ2-2	TRBV30	NA	NA
CASSSGTGSSYNEQFF	TGTGCCAGCAGCTCGGGGACAGGGTCATCCTACAATGAGCAGTTCTTC	TRBJ2-1	TRBV7-6	NA	TRBD1
CASSSEKGTISYEQYF	TGTGCCAGCAGCAGTGAAAAGGGGACTATTTCCTACGAGCAGTACTTC	TRBJ2-7	TRBV7-2	NA	TRBD2
CASSPITGGSTEAFF	TGTGCCAGCAGCCCCATAACGGGGGGCAGCACTGAAGCTTTCTTT	TRBJ1-1	TRBV14	NA	NA
CASKNREAYGYTF	TGTGCCAGCAAAAACAGGGAGGCCTATGGCTACACCTTC	TRBJ1-2	TRBV6-5	few	NA
CASSNGQGWDEQFF	TGCGCCAGCAGTAACGGACAGGGTTGGGATGAGCAGTTCTTC	TRBJ2-1	TRBV5-1	NA	TRBD1
CATAPYRDYGYTF	TGTGCCACAGCCCCATACCGGGACTATGGCTACACCTTC	TRBJ1-2	TRBV2	NA	NA
CASSLITGNTEAFF	TGTGCCAGCAGTTTGATCACAGGGAACACTGAAGCTTTCTTT	TRBJ1-1	TRBV27	NA	NA
CASRATDRGYRNEQFF	TGTGCCAGTAGGGCCACGGACAGGGGGTACCGTAATGAGCAGTTCTTC	TRBJ2-1	TRBV19	NA	TRBD1
CASSAGTAEFYEQYF	TGTGCCAGTAGTGCCGGGACAGCCGAATTCTACGAGCAGTACTTC	TRBJ2-7	TRBV19	NA	TRBD1
CAWSVLAGENYEQYF	TGTGCCTGGAGTGTACTAGCAGGAGAGAATTACGAGCAGTACTTC	TRBJ2-7	TRBV30	NA	NA
CASSVQGFADTQYF	TGTGCCAGCAGTGTACAGGGGTTCGCAGATACGCAGTATTTT	TRBJ2-3	TRBV6-1	NA	TRBD1
CASRGTGNEKLFF	TGTGCCAGCAGAGGGACAGGGAACGAAAAACTGTTTTTT	TRBJ1-4	TRBV28	NA	TRBD1
CASSLGLASGRWLGEQFF	TGTGCCAGCAGCTTAGGTCTTGCTAGCGGGAGGTGGTTAGGTGAGCAGTTCTTC	TRBJ2-1	TRBV13	NA	TRBD2
CASTRTVAAKTYEQYF	TGTGCCAGCACCCGGACAGTAGCGGCCAAGACCTACGAGCAGTACTTC	TRBJ2-7	TRBV6-6	once	NA
CASSYGGADNYGYTF	TGTGCCAGCAGTTACGGGGGGGCCGATAACTATGGCTACACCTTC	TRBJ1-2	TRBV6-5	NA	NA
CSASGETQYF	TGCAGTGCTAGCGGGGAGACCCAGTACTTC	TRBJ2-5	TRBV20-1	NA	NA
CASSVGLAEDTQYF	TGCGCCAGCAGCGTTGGACTAGCGGAAGATACGCAGTATTTT	TRBJ2-3	TRBV5-1	NA	TRBD2
CASSSGTGISNQPQHF	TGTGCCAGCAGTTCCGGGACAGGGATAAGCAATCAGCCCCAGCATTTT	TRBJ1-5	TRBV28	NA	TRBD1